This T cell receptor (beta chain) was retrieved from a study of response to subunit inactivated influenza vaccine. With 6 bases clipped from V and 1 base from J, the junction kept 10 bases outside the gene matches. The CDR3 runs to 16 residues. CDR1 DFQATT and CDR2 SNEGSKA come from the germline V gene (reference sequence). TCRdb recomputed calls from the RT-PCR reads with MiXCR, one row per CDR3 protein. The data show 540,000 or so distinct CDR3 sequences, about an eighth seen once. This clonotype was observed many times. The chain couples TRBV20-1 to TRBJ2-2; 8 bases map to TRBD1. This TCR came from a man aged 45-65 years who received an inactivated influenza vaccine. The specimen was PBMCs from blood, collected roughly 6 weeks after vaccination. The CDR3 region is CSASNAGTGNTGELFF. CDR3 coding DNA: TGCAGTGCGAGCAACGCCGGGACAGGGAACACCGGGGAGCTGTTTTTT.